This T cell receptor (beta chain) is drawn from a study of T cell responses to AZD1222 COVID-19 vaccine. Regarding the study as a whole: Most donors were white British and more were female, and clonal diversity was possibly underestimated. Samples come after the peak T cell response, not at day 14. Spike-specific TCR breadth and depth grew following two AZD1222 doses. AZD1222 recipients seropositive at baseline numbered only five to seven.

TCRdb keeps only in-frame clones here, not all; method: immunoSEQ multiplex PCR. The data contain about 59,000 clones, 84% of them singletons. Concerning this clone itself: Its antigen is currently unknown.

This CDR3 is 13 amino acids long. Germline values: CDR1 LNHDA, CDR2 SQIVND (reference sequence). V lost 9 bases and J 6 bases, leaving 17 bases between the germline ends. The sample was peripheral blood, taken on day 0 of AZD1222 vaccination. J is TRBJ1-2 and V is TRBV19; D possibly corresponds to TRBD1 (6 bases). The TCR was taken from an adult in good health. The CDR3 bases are TGTGCCAGCCACCGGGGGGCCTGGGATGGCTACACCTTC. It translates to CASHRGAWDGYTF.